A selection of T cell receptor beta chains follows, all from one sample in a study of blood T cell repertoires in COVID-19. Some clones are missing from TCRdb's copy, which holds only in-frame ones; the method was immunoSEQ multiplex PCR. The data show fewer than 200,000 clones, 65% to 85% seen once. Sequenced: PBMCs or T cells enriched from blood (not recorded which). These receptors came from a woman aged 45 to 65 in a cohort exposed to, infected with or recovered from COVID-19 (not recorded which). CDR3s include the opening cysteine and the closing phenylalanine or tryptophan. D genes are given only for firm matches. Clone size is shown for a subset of rows, as once, few, many or a class of expanded clone.

>TRBV6-5|-|-|TRBJ1-6
TGTGCCAGCAGTTTTGGGCCGAGCTCCTATAATTCACCCCTCCACTTT
CASSFGPSSYNSPLHF
>TRBV19|-|-|TRBJ1-2
TGTGCCAGTACCCCGAGGGGGGGCGGCTATGGCTACACCTTC
CASTPRGGGYGYTF
>TRBV2|many|-|TRBJ2-7
TGTGCCAGCTCTAGGCGCAACGAGCAGTACTTC
CASSRRNEQYF
>TRBV19|-|TRBD2|TRBJ2-2
TGTGCCAGTATGCGGGAGCCAAGCCGGGGCGGCACCGGGGAGCTGTTTTTT
CASMREPSRGGTGELFF
>TRBV6-2/TRBV6-3|once|TRBD1|TRBJ2-5
TGTGCCAGCAGTTATCACAGGGGGGAAGACCAGTACTTC
CASSYHRGEDQYF
>TRBV28|-|-|TRBJ1-3
TGTGCCAGCAGGAAAGGTGTACAGGGTCCCATATATTTT
CASRKGVQGPIYF
>TRBV28|-|TRBD1|TRBJ1-6
TGTGCCACGACACCGACAGGGTATAATTCACCCCTCCACTTT
CATTPTGYNSPLHF
>TRBV10-3|-|TRBD1|TRBJ1-1
TGTGCCATCGGCGGACAGGGGACGAACACTGAAGCTTTCTTT
CAIGGQGTNTEAFF
>TRBV29-1|-|TRBD2|TRBJ2-1
TGCAGCGGCCGACGGGAGGCCTACAATGAGCAGTTCTTC
CSGRREAYNEQFF
>TRBV3-1/TRBV3-2|-|-|TRBJ2-7
TGTGCCAGCAGCCAAGGCGACGAGCAGTACTTC
CASSQGDEQYF
>TRBV30|once|TRBD1|TRBJ1-2
TGTGCCACCTACCAACAGGGGTCCTTCTATGGCTACACCTTC
CATYQQGSFYGYTF
>TRBV5-1|-|-|TRBJ2-1
TGCGCCAGCAGGGCCCCCAGCGGAGATGAGCAGTTCTTC
CASRAPSGDEQFF
>TRBV11-2|-|-|TRBJ2-7
TGTGCCAGCAGCTTAGGTACGGGTCTCAGTGATAGGTCCTACGAGCAGTACTTC
CASSLGTGLSDRSYEQYF
>TRBV2|-|TRBD1|TRBJ2-7
TGTGCCAGCAGTGTAGACAGGGGCGGCGAGCAGTACTTC
CASSVDRGGEQYF
>TRBV7-2|-|-|TRBJ1-1
TGTGCCAGCAGCTTATTTTTCCAAGGCCGACAGCTGAACACTGAAGCTTTCTTT
CASSLFFQGRQLNTEAFF
>TRBV16|-|-|TRBJ2-1
TGTGCCAGCAGCCAATTTCACGACAGTAACAATGAGCAGTTCTTC
CASSQFHDSNNEQFF
>TRBV6-1|-|TRBD1|TRBJ1-4
TGTGCCAGCAGTGACAGGGGGCGAGGTAATGAAAAACTGTTTTTT
CASSDRGRGNEKLFF
>TRBV5-6|-|TRBD1|TRBJ2-7
TGTGCCAGCAGCGGTGCCGGACAGGGGAAGGCCGAGCAGTACTTC
CASSGAGQGKAEQYF
>TRBV6-4|-|-|TRBJ1-5
TGTGCCAGTGGGGGGAATCAGCCCCAGCATTTT
CASGGNQPQHF
>TRBV9|-|TRBD2|TRBJ2-3
TGTGCCAGCAGCGTAGAGAGGGGGACTAGCGGTACAGATACGCAGTATTTT
CASSVERGTSGTDTQYF
>TRBV9|-|TRBD1|TRBJ1-1
TGTGCCAGCCCTTCCCGGGACAGGGTGGGAGGGAACACTGAAGCTTTCTTT
CASPSRDRVGGNTEAFF
>TRBV2|-|TRBD2|TRBJ2-1
TGTGCCAGCAAGGGACAGCCAAAAGCTAAGACTAGCGGGAGAACGAGCTCCTACAATGAGCAGTTCTTC
CASKGQPKAKTSGRTSSYNEQFF
>TRBV5-1|-|-|TRBJ1-1
TGCGCCAGCAGCTTGACAGGTATGAACACTGAAGCTTTCTTT
CASSLTGMNTEAFF
>TRBV7-8|-|-|TRBJ1-4
TGTGCCAGCAGCTTAGTAGGGGTTAATGAAAAACTGTTTTTT
CASSLVGVNEKLFF